The clone carrying this T cell receptor (beta chain) appeared once. This sample is part of a study of blood T cell repertoires in COVID-19. Background on the study: The cDNA or gDNA used as material had been derived from T cells, B-cell-depleted T cells, or PBMCs.

Produced via immunoSEQ multiplex PCR; TCRdb's table is partial and in-frame only. The sample has 250,000 to 300,000 clones; 90% to 95% are singletons. Losses at the gene ends were 2 bases for V and 5 bases for J; bases not matched to a gene: 12. The V gene's germline CDR1 is GTSNPN and CDR2 SVGIG (reference sequence). The CDR3 spans 15 residues. The V call is TRBV30, the J call TRBJ2-7; TRBD2 matches at 7 bases. The receptor's source is a woman between 25 and 40 years old with COVID-19, enrolled during active disease. The sample was peripheral blood. The DNA for the CDR3 is TGTGCCTGGAGTCTCGGGCTGGCGGGGGAAGACGAGCAGTACTTC. Translating gives CAWSLGLAGEDEQYF. The entire variable domain, with the rest obtained from reference TRBV30 and TRBJ2-7, is as follows: SQTIHQWPATLVQPVGSPLSLECTVEGTSNPNLYWYRQAAGRGLQLLFYSVGIGQISSEVPQNLSASRPQDRQFILSSKKLLLSDSGFYLCAWSLGLAGEDEQYFGPGTRLTVT.